The rows below give T cell receptor beta chains drawn from one sample of a study of OX40 agonist ivuxolimab in advanced cancers. TCRdb's copy holds only in-frame clones and misses some; the assay was immunoSEQ multiplex PCR. The sample holds about 75,000 clones, 70% to 90% seen once. Sequenced here: CD4+ or CD8+ T cells sorted from blood, sampled in a trial of the OX40 agonist ivuxolimab. The receptors come from an adult with an advanced solid tumor such as melanoma, head and neck, liver or kidney cancer. Both conserved end residues are part of each CDR3. A D gene is named only where the DNA matches it firmly. Size values are once, few and many counts, or a class for expanded clones, and some rows have none.

V,J,D,size,DNA,CDR3
TRBV6-5,TRBJ1-6,-,-,TGTGCCAGCAGGGGGAATAATTCACCCCTCCACTTT,CASRGNNSPLHF
TRBV21-1,TRBJ1-4,-,-,TGTGCCAGCAGCAAAGCCTTAAGACAGGGAACTAATGAAAAACTGTTTTTT,CASSKALRQGTNEKLFF
TRBV4-3,TRBJ2-1,TRBD2,-,TGCGCCAGCAGCCAAGAGCGGGGGGGCCGCTATGAGCAGTTCTTC,CASSQERGGRYEQFF
TRBV6-6,TRBJ2-3,TRBD2,-,TGTGCCAGCAGATCATGGACTAGCGGGGGGGCAGATACGCAGTATTTT,CASRSWTSGGADTQYF
TRBV18,TRBJ2-2,-,-,TGTGCCAGCTCACCACCGGGAAACACCGGGGAGCTGTTTTTT,CASSPPGNTGELFF
TRBV30,TRBJ2-1,-,-,TGTGCCTGGAGTCCCTTGAATGAGCAGTTCTTC,CAWSPLNEQFF
TRBV7-3,TRBJ2-1,TRBD1,-,TGTGCCAGCAGCCAGAGGGGGCTACCCAATGAGCAGTTCTTC,CASSQRGLPNEQFF
TRBV18,TRBJ1-4,-,-,TGTGCCAGCTCACCACCAAGAGGCGGACAGACAACTAATGAAAAACTGTTTTTT,CASSPPRGGQTTNEKLFF
TRBV6-6,TRBJ2-1,TRBD2,few,TGTGCCAGCAACCTAGCGGGAGTTGGACAGGGTGAGCAGTTCTTC,CASNLAGVGQGEQFF
TRBV7-2,TRBJ1-1,TRBD1,-,TGTGCCAGCAGCCGATTCGTGGGGCAGGGGGTATTCTACACTGAAGCTTTCTTT,CASSRFVGQGVFYTEAFF
TRBV19,TRBJ2-3,-,few,TGTGCCAGTAGTATAGACGGGCCCTATGGTACGCAGTATTTT,CASSIDGPYGTQYF
TRBV4-2,TRBJ1-6,TRBD1,-,TGTGCCAGCAGCCACGACCAGACAGGGCCCAATTCACCCCTCCACTTT,CASSHDQTGPNSPLHF
TRBV10-1,TRBJ2-7,TRBD1,-,TGCGCCAGCAGCCAGGGACAGGTCCCCTACGAGCAGTACTTC,CASSQGQVPYEQYF
TRBV5-4,TRBJ2-3,TRBD1,-,TGTGCCAGCAGCGCGGACAGGGGGCGCACAGATACGCAGTATTTT,CASSADRGRTDTQYF
TRBV19,TRBJ1-6,-,-,TGTGCCTCCACTCCAGGCCTCAATTCACCCCTCCACTTT,CASTPGLNSPLHF
TRBV2,TRBJ2-4,-,few,TGTGCCAGCAACATACCATCTGTCAAAAACATTCAGTACTTC,CASNIPSVKNIQYF
TRBV5-8,TRBJ1-2,TRBD1,-,TGTGCCAGCAGCTTGTTGGGGACAGTGCAGTATGGCTACACCTTC,CASSLLGTVQYGYTF
TRBV5-6,TRBJ2-5,-,once,TGTGCCAGCAGCTTCCAGTACCCCGAAGAGACCCAGTACTTC,CASSFQYPEETQYF
TRBV7-3,TRBJ2-1,TRBD2,-,TGTGCCAGCAGCCGACAGGGACTAGCGGGAGTCAATGAGCAGTTCTTC,CASSRQGLAGVNEQFF
TRBV5-1,TRBJ2-1,TRBD1,-,TGCGCCAGCAGCTTGGGGGACAGTTACAATGAGCAGTTCTTC,CASSLGDSYNEQFF
TRBV9,TRBJ2-2,-,-,TGTGCCAGCAGCGTAGCTGGCGGATCCGGGGAGCTGTTTTTT,CASSVAGGSGELFF
TRBV11-2,TRBJ2-2,-,-,TGTGCCAGCAGCGAGCAAATTAACACCGGGGAGCTGTTTTTT,CASSEQINTGELFF
TRBV7-3,TRBJ2-2,-,-,TGTGCCAGCAGCTTACTCGCAGGGAGGAACACCGGGGAGCTGTTTTTT,CASSLLAGRNTGELFF
TRBV11-2,TRBJ1-5,-,-,TGTGCCAGCAGCTTAGACGGAAATCAGCCCCAGCATTTT,CASSLDGNQPQHF
TRBV7-9,TRBJ2-3,TRBD1,-,TGTGCCAGCAGCCGGGACAGGGGAGGATCAGATACGCAGTATTTT,CASSRDRGGSDTQYF
TRBV7-9,TRBJ2-5,-,once,TGTGCCAGCAGCTTAAGCAGCGACGAGACCCAGTACTTC,CASSLSSDETQYF
TRBV19,TRBJ1-6,TRBD1,-,TGTGCCAGTAGTATAACGGACAGGGGTAATTCACCCCTCCACTTT,CASSITDRGNSPLHF
TRBV6-5,TRBJ2-7,TRBD2,-,TGTGCCAGCAGTTACTCGGGTAGCGGGAAGTACGAGCAGTACTTC,CASSYSGSGKYEQYF